These 26 T cell receptor beta chains share one sample of origin, sequenced in a study of cytomegalovirus exposure and HLA in healthy donors. Both 60 Vbeta primers and 13 Jbeta primers went into the PCR. Assay: immunoSEQ multiplex PCR; the TCRdb copy retains only in-frame clones and omits some. The sample records around 150,000 clones, roughly 89% being singletons. Sequences were obtained from PBMCs. Every receptor here comes from a woman in her 30s in good health and CMV-seronegative.

The chain is built from TRBV5-1 and TRBJ2-7, with 7 bases that match TRBD1. V shed 7 bases, J shed 0 bases, and the junction held 7 bases outside the gene matches. CDR1 is SGHRS, CDR2 YFSETQ, per germline. There are 14 residues in the CDR3. CDR3: CASQGEISSYEQYF. The CDR3 bases are TGCGCCAGCCAGGGGGAGATAAGCTCCTACGAGCAGTACTTC. Supplemented by reference TRBV5-1 and TRBJ2-7, the full variable domain reads KAGVTQTPRYLIKTRGQQVTLSCSPISGHRSVSWYQQTPGQGLQFLFEYFSETQRNKGNFPGRFSGRQFSNSRSEMNVSTLELGDSALYLCASQGEISSYEQYFGPGTRLTVT.

The chain combines TRBV7-8 with TRBJ2-7, with 9 positions matching TRBD2. Looked up from germline, CDR1 is SGHVS and CDR2 is FQNEAQ. CDR3 size: 16 residues. The ends lost 1 base at V and 7 bases at J; junction bases unmatched: 11. The CDR3 reads CASSLDRAGGPREQYF. For the CDR3, the DNA is TGTGCCAGCAGCTTAGATAGGGCGGGAGGGCCAAGAGAGCAGTACTTC.

The chain recombines TRBV29-1 with TRBJ2-1; 9 nucleotides align to TRBD2. The CDR3 runs 13 residues. Unmatched junction bases numbered 6, after V lost 6 bases and J lost 6 bases. Germline V gene sequence: CDR1 SQVTM, CDR2 ANQGSEA. CDR3: CSVGTSNTNEQFF. In DNA form, the CDR3 reads TGCAGCGTCGGGACTAGCAATACCAATGAGCAGTTCTTC.

This chain connects TRBV5-6 to TRBJ2-7; 11 positions match TRBD2. The CDR3 runs 14 residues. In germline, CDR1 is SGHDT, CDR2 YYEEEE. Losses at the gene ends were 5 bases for V and 5 bases for J; bases not matched to a gene: 6. The CDR3 DNA follows: TGTGCCAGCAGTCCAGGACTAGCGGGCCACGAGCAGTACTTC. This encodes CASSPGLAGHEQYF.

The gene calls are TRBV5-8 and TRBJ2-3; a possible D gene is TRBD1 (7 bases). Germline loops: CDR1 SGHTS, CDR2 YDEGEE. This CDR3 has 16 residues. Trimming left V 4 bases short and J 5 bases short, with 20 bases between. The CDR3 nucleotides are TGTGCCAGCAGCCTCTACAGGGGCTCCGGGGGAGATACGCAGTATTTT. It translates to CASSLYRGSGGDTQYF.

This chain joins TRBV18 and TRBJ1-1; D may be TRBD1 (5 bases). CDR3 length equals 14 residues. Germline CDR1 and CDR2: KGHSH and LQKENI. V gave up 3 bases and J gave up 1 base, with 9 bases separating them. CDR3 sequence (DNA): TGTGCCAGCTCACCTCTTGGGGCGAACACTGAAGCTTTCTTT. It is translated as CASSPLGANTEAFF.

J is TRBJ2-7 and V is TRBV29-1; 8 positions agree with TRBD2. The CDR3 loop spans 13 amino acids. The V gene's germline CDR1 is SQVTM and CDR2 ANQGSEA. The junction had 2 bases not matched to a gene; V was cut back by 4 bases and J by 0 bases. The CDR3 nucleotides read TGCAGCGTTGCAGCGGGAGACTCCTACGAGCAGTACTTC. This codes for CSVAAGDSYEQYF.

This chain uses TRBV28 with TRBJ1-5, with no clear D. The length of the CDR3 is 13 residues. The ends were cut back, 6 bases at V and 2 bases at J, with 8 bases in the middle. Germline values: CDR1 MDHEN, CDR2 SYDVKM. CDR3 sequence reads: CASRAEGNQPQHF. The CDR3 DNA sequence: TGTGCCAGCAGGGCCGAGGGCAATCAGCCCCAGCATTTT. The variable domain in full, completed from reference TRBV28 and TRBJ1-5, reads DVKVTQSSRYLVKRTGEKVFLECVQDMDHENMFWYRQDPGLGLRLIYFSYDVKMKEKGDIPEGYSVSREKKERFSLILESASTNQTSMYLCASRAEGNQPQHFGDGTRLSIL.

This sequence joins TRBV5-1 and TRBJ1-2; 11 nucleotides match TRBD1. V lost 4 bases to trimming and J lost 4 bases; unmatched junction nucleotides: 9. The CDR3 has 16 amino acids. The germline gives CDR1 SGHRS, CDR2 YFSETQ. The CDR3, as DNA: TGCGCCAGCAGCACCGGGACAGGGGGACGAGTCTATGGCTACACCTTC. Translation: CASSTGTGGRVYGYTF.

The V and J genes are TRBV30 and TRBJ1-4; D remains ambiguous. V was shortened by 3 bases and J by 8 bases, with 16 bases between the two germline ends. The CDR3 is 14 amino acids. The germline CDR1 and CDR2 sequences are GTSNPN and SVGIG (reference sequence). The CDR3 nucleotides are TGTGCCTGGAGAAGGTCCTGGGCTTACGAAAAACTGTTTTTT. Its translation is CAWRRSWAYEKLFF.

CDR3 residues: CASSLGRTRRTDTQYF. The CDR3, as DNA: TGTGCCAGCAGCTTAGGCAGGACTAGGCGCACAGATACGCAGTATTTT. This chain connects TRBV7-8 to TRBJ2-3, with 7 bases lining up with TRBD2. The germline gives CDR1 SGHVS, CDR2 FQNEAQ. There are 16 residues in the CDR3. Trimming at V came to 1 base and at J to 1 base, leaving 5 bases not matched to a gene.

This clone appeared a single time. The chain joins TRBV4-3 to TRBJ2-2, with 9 bases aligning to TRBD1. Looked up from germline, CDR1 is LGHNA and CDR2 is YSLEER. V was clipped by 0 bases and J by 6 bases; unmatched bases: 11. This CDR3 spans 18 amino acids. CDR3 sequence reads: CASSQDSRGTGRAGELFF. CDR3 in DNA: TGCGCCAGCAGCCAAGATAGTAGGGGGACAGGGAGGGCCGGGGAGCTGTTTTTT.

The V and J genes are TRBV7-9 and TRBJ2-5, with a tentative D call TRBD1 (6 bases). The V end was cut by 6 bases, the J end by 4 bases, with 12 bases between. CDR3 length equals 13 residues. The germline gives CDR1 SEHNR, CDR2 FQNEAQ (reference sequence). CDR3 nucleotides: TGTGCCAGCAGAAACAGGGCTGCAGAGACCCAGTACTTC. Translated, it gives CASRNRAAETQYF.

The gene calls are TRBV27 and TRBJ1-4, with TRBD1 identical over 8 bases. Germline V CDR1 and CDR2: MNHEY, SMNVEV (reference sequence). The CDR3 covers 15 residues. V lost 8 bases and J lost 8; bases outside the gene matches: 13. This chain's CDR3 is CASGDRKDGSEKLFF. The CDR3 nucleotides read TGTGCCAGCGGGGACAGGAAAGACGGATCCGAAAAACTGTTTTTT.

The chain joins TRBV2 to TRBJ1-2; D gene uncertain. Germline V gene sequence: CDR1 SNHLY, CDR2 FYNNEI. The germline V and J ends were trimmed by 2 bases and 2 bases, with 6 bases remaining between them. The CDR3 length is 13 residues. In nucleotides, the CDR3 is TGTGCCAGCAGTGAACGCCAGAACTATGGCTACACCTTC. Translation gives CASSERQNYGYTF.

This chain joins TRBV5-6 and TRBJ1-5, with D possibly matching TRBD1 (5 bases). Germline CDR1 SGHDT, CDR2 YYEEEE. The V end was cut by 4 bases, the J end by 1 base, with 12 bases between. The CDR3 has 15 residues. CDR3 sequence (DNA): TGTGCCAGCAGCGCAGGGTTGTTCAGCAATCAGCCCCAGCATTTT. This encodes CASSAGLFSNQPQHF.

The V call is TRBV6-5, the J call TRBJ2-7; D might be TRBD2 (7 bases). Germline CDR1 reads MNHEY; CDR2 reads SVGAGI. This CDR3 comprises 15 residues. Trimming left V 0 bases short and J 5 bases short, with 14 bases between. For the CDR3, the DNA is TGTGCCAGCAGTTACTCGGGGGGGCTCATAAACGAGCAGTACTTC. This encodes CASSYSGGLINEQYF.

The chain is built from TRBV19 and TRBJ2-1; TRBD2 is a possible D gene (6 bases). Trimming cost V 10 bases and J 3 bases, with 16 bases left between them. The CDR3 length is 14 residues. The germline CDR1 and CDR2 sequences are LNHDA and SQIVND (reference sequence). This CDR3 is CATSASVSYNEQFF. In nucleotides, the CDR3 is TGTGCCACCTCCGCTAGCGTAAGCTACAATGAGCAGTTCTTC.

The chain carries TRBV28 and TRBJ2-7; 9 bases align to TRBD1. CDR3 size: 16 residues. The trim removed 5 bases at V and 1 base at J, leaving 9 bases unmatched. Germline CDR1 is MDHEN and CDR2 is SYDVKM. CDR3 residues: CASSPGPGTGSYEQYF. The CDR3 bases are TGTGCCAGCAGTCCGGGCCCCGGGACAGGGTCCTACGAGCAGTACTTC.

The V gene is TRBV5-4, the J gene TRBJ1-2, with D possibly matching TRBD1 (5 bases). The CDR3 covers 14 residues. Trimming cost V 5 bases and J 2 bases, with 13 bases left between them. Looked up from germline, CDR1 is SGHNT and CDR2 is YYREEE (reference sequence). The CDR3 is CASRNGTLNYGYTF. In nucleotides, the CDR3 is TGTGCCAGCAGAAACGGGACTCTAAACTATGGCTACACCTTC.

The genes are TRBV5-1 and TRBJ1-2, with TRBD1 matching 9 bases. V lost 0 bases, J lost 2 bases, and 5 bases stayed unmatched. Germline V lookup: CDR1 SGHRS, CDR2 YFSETQ. The CDR3 runs 16 residues. CDR3 loop: CASSLDYRGLNYGYTF. CDR3 nucleotide sequence: TGCGCCAGCAGCTTGGACTACAGGGGGCTAAACTATGGCTACACCTTC.

The chain uses TRBV6-5 and TRBJ1-1, with 8 bases that match TRBD1. The CDR3 is made up of 14 amino acids. V gave up 3 bases and J gave up 5 bases; unmatched junction bases: 5. Germline V gives CDR1 MNHEY, CDR2 SVGAGI. CDR3: CASSYTGGGTEAFF. CDR3 bases: TGTGCCAGCAGTTATACAGGGGGAGGTACTGAAGCTTTCTTT.

V is TRBV7-9 and J is TRBJ1-1, with 9 bases aligning to TRBD1. From germline, CDR1 is SEHNR and CDR2 FQNEAQ (reference sequence). V gave up 2 bases and J gave up 8 bases; unmatched junction bases: 6. This CDR3 has 14 residues. The CDR3 coding sequence is TGTGCCAGCAGCTTAAAGGGACAGGGATTGGAAGCTTTCTTT. As protein: CASSLKGQGLEAFF.

The rearrangement links TRBV19 to TRBJ2-7; D unclear. The CDR3 is made up of 15 amino acids. Trimming removed 0 bases at V and 4 bases at J, with 13 bases between. Germline values: CDR1 LNHDA, CDR2 SQIVND (reference sequence). As DNA, the CDR3 is TGTGCCAGTAGTATAGATCTGGGCAGCCGTTACGAGCAGTACTTC. Translating it yields CASSIDLGSRYEQYF.

The gene calls are TRBV5-1 and TRBJ2-7, with D possibly matching TRBD1 (5 bases). The CDR3 length is 15 residues. V was trimmed by 0 bases and J by 7 bases, leaving 17 bases between them. Per germline, CDR1 SGHRS and CDR2 YFSETQ. In DNA form, the CDR3 reads TGCGCCAGCAGCTTGGATTCCGCAGGGTTAGATGAGCAGTACTTC. Translated: CASSLDSAGLDEQYF.

In DNA form, the CDR3 reads TGTGCCAGCAGAAAGGACAGGGGGACTTACAATGAGCAGTTCTTC. It encodes CASRKDRGTYNEQFF. J is TRBJ2-1 and V is TRBV6-1, with 10 bases fitting TRBD1. The CDR3 has 15 residues. Trimming at V came to 6 bases and at J to 4 bases, leaving 6 bases not matched to a gene. CDR1 and CDR2 from the germline V gene are MNHNS and SASEGT.